The 11 T cell receptor beta chains given below trace back to one sample, sequenced in a study of T cells in Graves' hyperthyroidism and ophthalmopathy (dated by TCRdb to about 2019). Libraries were made using multiplex PCR. Sequencing relied on an Illumina HiSeq 2000. TCR beta CDR3 regions were amplified from RNA transcripts. For the first round of RT-PCR on the TCR CDR3, the HTBI primer set was used together with the Qiagen OneStep RT-PCR kit. TCRdb cleaned the public reads at Q25 with fastp, built clones with MiXCR and kept in-frame beta chains. Each CDR3 protein gets just one entry, which takes the most common genes and DNA from the rows behind it. The sample data list roughly 380,000 distinct CDR3 sequences, and about 15% of these were observed just once. The top ten clones comprise 9.5% to 11% of the sample. The specimen sequenced was blood. Receptors were obtained from a woman aged 55 to 70 with Graves' hyperthyroidism.

This clonotype was seen at least ten times. The V gene is TRBV30, the J gene TRBJ2-7, with a possible D match to TRBD1 (6 bases). CDR3 size: 15 residues. V lost 2 bases and J lost 4, with 18 bases in between. CDR1 is GTSNPN and CDR2 is SVGIG in the germline V gene (reference sequence). The CDR3 spells CAWSKYRQGKYEQYF. In DNA, the CDR3 is TGTGCCTGGAGTAAGTATCGGCAGGGGAAGTACGAGCAGTACTTC.

This clonotype occurred many times. The rearrangement links TRBV5-5 to TRBJ1-2; tentatively, D is TRBD1 (6 bases). Between the trimmed V and J ends, which lost 1 base and 1 base, there was a span of 8 bases. CDR3 length: 14 amino acids. Germline CDR1 reads SGHKS; CDR2 reads YYEKEE (reference sequence). The CDR3, as DNA: TGTGCCAGCAGCTTGAGGGGGATTAACTATGGCTACACCTTC. Encoded protein: CASSLRGINYGYTF.

This clonotype was counted many times. The gene calls are TRBV29-1 and TRBJ2-5, with D possibly being TRBD2 (6 bases). There are 12 residues in the CDR3. Germline CDR1 is SQVTM and CDR2 is ANQGSEA. V dropped 6 bases and J dropped 5 bases, with 13 bases sitting between them. The CDR3 DNA sequence: TGCAGCGTCGCCGGGGGTGGCGAGACCCAGTACTTC. Protein: CSVAGGGETQYF.

V gene TRBV19 combines with J gene TRBJ1-4; 10 bases align to TRBD1. The CDR3 is 14 residues long. Germline V lookup: CDR1 LNHDA, CDR2 SQIVND (reference sequence). J was trimmed by 7 bases and V by 3 bases; bases with no gene match: 2. The CDR3 here is CASSIGTGVEKLFF. CDR3 nucleotide sequence: TGTGCCAGTAGTATTGGGACAGGGGTTGAAAAACTGTTTTTT.

This clonotype was seen at least ten times. V gene TRBV6-2 or TRBV6-3 combines with J gene TRBJ2-3; 13 nucleotides line up with TRBD2. Germline loops: CDR1 MNHEY, CDR2 SVGEGT. CDR3 length equals 16 residues. V shed 6 bases and J 4 bases; nucleotides not matched to a gene: 7. CDR3 sequence reads: CASRTTSGRAPDTQYF. The DNA of the CDR3 is TGTGCCAGCAGGACCACTAGCGGGAGGGCCCCAGATACGCAGTATTTT.

In its sample, this clonotype was seen many times. This chain uses TRBV30 with TRBJ1-2; no reliable D call. This CDR3 has 11 amino acids. V gave up 0 bases and J gave up 8 bases, with 7 bases separating them. CDR1 and CDR2 from the germline V gene are GTSNPN and SVGIG (reference sequence). The CDR3 bases are TGTGCCTGGAGTGTCCTTATAGGCTACACCTTC. It encodes CAWSVLIGYTF.

This clonotype occurred many times. The chain carries TRBV6-5 and TRBJ2-7; D might be TRBD2 (6 bases). CDR1 and CDR2 (germline): MNHEY, SVGAGI. The V and J ends lost 2 bases and 4 bases respectively, with 18 bases between them. This CDR3 has 16 amino acids. In DNA form, the CDR3 reads TGTGCCAGCAGTTACGCGGGACCCCCCGGGGGTTACGAGCAGTACTTC. Its protein product is CASSYAGPPGGYEQYF.

This clonotype was counted ten times or more. The chain is built from TRBV12-3 or TRBV12-4 and TRBJ2-5, with D uncertain. The V gene lost 3 bases and the J gene lost 13 bases, with 18 bases spanning the gap. This CDR3 contains 13 residues. DNA of the CDR3: TGTGCCAGCAGTTTGAAAGGTTCCACTACACCGTACTTC. Protein sequence: CASSLKGSTTPYF.

This clonotype was seen a few times. V and J are TRBV19 and TRBJ2-2, with D perhaps TRBD1 (6 bases). This CDR3 is 16 amino acids long. CDR1 LNHDA and CDR2 SQIVND come from the germline V gene (reference sequence). V lost 7 bases and J 3 bases, leaving 18 bases between the germline ends. The CDR3 sequence is CASTPRGGSDTGELFF. CDR3 bases: TGTGCCAGTACCCCACGAGGGGGTTCGGACACCGGGGAGCTGTTTTTT.

This chain joins TRBV12-3 or TRBV12-4 and TRBJ2-2; 9 bases are shared with TRBD1. The length of the CDR3 is 15 residues. Trimming at V came to 3 bases and at J to 7 bases, leaving 6 bases not matched to a gene. Here the CDR3 DNA reads TGTGCCAGCAGTTTTTTGGACAGGGGAATCGGGGAGCTGTTTTTT. It codes for CASSFLDRGIGELFF.

This clonotype was found a few times. This chain joins TRBV5-1 and TRBJ1-1; 7 bases match TRBD1. The CDR3 is 14 residues long. V dropped 3 bases and J dropped 9; count of bases not matched to a gene: 11. CDR1 and CDR2 (germline): SGHRS, YFSETQ. In nucleotides, the CDR3 is TGCGCCAGCAGCTCCTCCAGGGGGGGGGGACAAGCTTTCTTT. Protein product: CASSSSRGGGQAFF.